This TCR beta chain is from a study of cytomegalovirus exposure and HLA in healthy donors. The 120-subject validation cohort, separate from the approximately 670-subject first cohort, included the donors. This clone was detected a few times. The protocol was immunoSEQ multiplex PCR, while the TCRdb copy is restricted to in-frame clones and leaves out a portion. The table includes around 130,000 clones, about 90% detected once. The CDR3 length is 13 residues. Deletions cut 2 bases from V and 7 bases from J, with 6 bases between. Per the germline V gene, CDR1 is LGHNA and CDR2 is YNFKEQ. The TCR sequence derives from a man between 25 and 39 years old in good health and CMV-seronegative. Material: PBMCs. The chain uses TRBV4-2 and TRBJ1-6; no definite D call. The DNA of the CDR3 is TGTGCCAGCAGCCAAAGCAAGAATTCACCCCTCCACTTT. As protein: CASSQSKNSPLHF.